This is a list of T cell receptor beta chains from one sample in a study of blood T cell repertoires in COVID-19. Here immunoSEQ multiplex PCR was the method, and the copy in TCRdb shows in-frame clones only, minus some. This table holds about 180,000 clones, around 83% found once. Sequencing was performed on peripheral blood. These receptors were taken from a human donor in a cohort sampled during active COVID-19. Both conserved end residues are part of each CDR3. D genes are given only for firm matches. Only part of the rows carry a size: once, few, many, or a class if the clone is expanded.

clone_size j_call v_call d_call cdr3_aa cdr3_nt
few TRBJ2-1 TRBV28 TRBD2 CASRTSGRAVITDYNEQFF TGTGCCAGCAGGACTAGCGGGAGGGCGGTCATTACGGATTACAATGAGCAGTTCTTC
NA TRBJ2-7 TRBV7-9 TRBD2 CASSPGEGEQYF TGTGCCAGCAGCCCCGGGGAGGGCGAGCAGTACTTC
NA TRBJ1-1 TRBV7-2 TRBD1 CASSSRTGGTEAFF TGTGCCAGCAGCTCCCGGACAGGGGGCACTGAAGCTTTCTTT
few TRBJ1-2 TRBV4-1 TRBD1 CASSQDQGAFGYTF TGCGCCAGCAGCCAAGACCAGGGGGCGTTTGGCTACACCTTC
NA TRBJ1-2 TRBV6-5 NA CASSYSWPYGYTF TGTGCCAGCAGTTACTCTTGGCCCTATGGCTACACCTTC
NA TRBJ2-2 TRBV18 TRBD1 CASSEGTVGTGELFF TGTGCCAGCTCAGAAGGGACAGTGGGCACCGGGGAGCTGTTTTTT
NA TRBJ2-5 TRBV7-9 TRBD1 CASSLGQGARETQYF TGTGCCAGCAGCTTAGGACAGGGGGCACGAGAGACCCAGTACTTC
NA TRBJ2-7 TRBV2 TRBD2 CASSVRTSGGEQYF TGTGCCAGCAGTGTAAGGACTAGCGGCGGCGAGCAGTACTTC
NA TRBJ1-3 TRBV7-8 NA CASSLDSRSGNTIYF TGTGCCAGCAGCTTAGACAGTCGCTCTGGAAACACCATATATTTT
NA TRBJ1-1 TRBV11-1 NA CASSLSDRNTEAFF TGTGCCAGCAGCTTGTCGGACAGGAACACTGAAGCTTTCTTT
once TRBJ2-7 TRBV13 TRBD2 CASSAGLAGKSYEQYF TGTGCCAGCAGCGCCGGACTAGCGGGGAAATCGTACGAGCAGTACTTC
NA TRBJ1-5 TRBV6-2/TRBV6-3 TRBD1 CASSYSTTGAQPQHF TGTGCCAGCAGCTATTCCACGACAGGGGCTCAGCCCCAGCATTTT
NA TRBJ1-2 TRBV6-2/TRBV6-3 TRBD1 CASSRDSGYGYTF TGTGCCAGCAGTCGGGACAGCGGGTATGGCTACACCTTC
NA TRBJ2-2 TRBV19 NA CASSLRTVGGELFF TGTGCCAGTAGTCTACGGACAGTCGGCGGGGAGCTGTTTTTT
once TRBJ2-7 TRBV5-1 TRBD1 CASSGGTGKGYEQYF TGCGCCAGCAGCGGTGGGACAGGTAAAGGCTACGAGCAGTACTTC
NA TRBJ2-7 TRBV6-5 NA CASSYRTPYEQYF TGTGCCAGCAGTTACCGAACTCCCTACGAGCAGTACTTC
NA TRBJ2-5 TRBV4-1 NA CASSHPLARLETQYF TGCGCCAGCAGCCACCCACTAGCAAGATTAGAGACCCAGTACTTC
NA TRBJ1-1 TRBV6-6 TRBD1 CASSPPTGTGTEAFF TGTGCCAGCAGCCCTCCGACAGGGACGGGCACTGAAGCTTTCTTT
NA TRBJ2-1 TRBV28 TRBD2 CASSPFSGRADNEQFF TGTGCCAGCAGTCCCTTTAGCGGGAGGGCGGACAATGAGCAGTTCTTC
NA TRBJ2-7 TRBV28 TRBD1 CASSPRQGAYEQYF TGTGCCAGCAGTCCTAGACAGGGGGCCTACGAGCAGTACTTC
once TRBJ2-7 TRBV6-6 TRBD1 CASSLPGTDSYEQYF TGTGCCAGCAGTTTACCCGGGACAGACTCCTACGAGCAGTACTTC
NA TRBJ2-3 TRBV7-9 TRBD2 CASSLGKRDTDTQYF TGTGCCAGCAGCTTAGGAAAGCGGGACACAGATACGCAGTATTTT
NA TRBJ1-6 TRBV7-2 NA CASSPVRSYNSPLHF TGTGCCAGCAGCCCCGTGCGGTCCTATAATTCACCCCTCCACTTT
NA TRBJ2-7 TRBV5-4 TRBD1 CASSGDRALSYEQYF TGTGCCAGCAGCGGGGACAGAGCGCTCTCCTACGAGCAGTACTTC
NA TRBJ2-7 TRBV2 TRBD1 CASSAGQGFYEQYF TGTGCCAGCAGTGCGGGACAGGGGTTCTACGAGCAGTACTTC
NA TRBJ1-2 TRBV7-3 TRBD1 CASSPGTGGLGGYTF TGTGCCAGCAGCCCCGGGACAGGGGGGCTTGGTGGCTACACCTTC
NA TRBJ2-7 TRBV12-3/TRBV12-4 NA CASSLVQIYEQYF TGTGCCAGCAGTTTAGTACAGATTTACGAGCAGTACTTC
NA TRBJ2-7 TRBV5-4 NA CASSLGADSPYEQYF TGTGCCAGCAGCTTGGGAGCGGACAGTCCCTACGAGCAGTACTTC
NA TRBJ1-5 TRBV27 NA CASSRWGVGNQPQHF TGTGCCAGCAGCCGCTGGGGGGTTGGCAATCAGCCCCAGCATTTT
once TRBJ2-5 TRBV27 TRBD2 CASSLRGRETQYF TGTGCCAGCAGTTTGCGGGGGAGGGAGACCCAGTACTTC
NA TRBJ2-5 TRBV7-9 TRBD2 CASSLDGGGETQYF TGTGCCAGCAGCTTAGATGGCGGGGGGGAGACCCAGTACTTC
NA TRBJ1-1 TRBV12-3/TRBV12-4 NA CASSRERTEAFF TGTGCCAGCAGCCGAGAGCGGACTGAAGCTTTCTTT
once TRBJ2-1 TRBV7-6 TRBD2 CASSLVVAGRESEQFF TGTGCCAGCAGCTTAGTAGTAGCGGGACGAGAAAGTGAGCAGTTCTTC
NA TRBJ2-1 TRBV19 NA CASTGESYNEQFF TGTGCCAGTACGGGGGAGTCCTACAATGAGCAGTTCTTC
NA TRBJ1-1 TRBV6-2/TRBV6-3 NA CASSSNAPGAFF TGTGCCAGCAGTTCAAACGCCCCGGGAGCTTTCTTT
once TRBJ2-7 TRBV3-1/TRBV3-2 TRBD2 CASSQGLAAYEQYF TGTGCCAGCAGCCAAGGACTAGCGGCCTACGAGCAGTACTTC
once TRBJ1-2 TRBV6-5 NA CASSYSTAGGYGYTF TGTGCCAGCAGTTACTCGACGGCCGGCGGCTATGGCTACACCTTC
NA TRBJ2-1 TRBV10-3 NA CAIMGSSYNEQFF TGTGCCATCATGGGGAGCTCCTACAATGAGCAGTTCTTC
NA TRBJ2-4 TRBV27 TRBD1 CASSSRIGQGQNIQYF TGTGCCAGCAGTTCCCGGATCGGACAGGGACAAAACATTCAGTACTTC
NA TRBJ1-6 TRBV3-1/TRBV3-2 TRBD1 CASSPRDRTYNSPLHF TGTGCCAGCAGCCCTAGGGACAGGACTTATAATTCACCCCTCCACTTT
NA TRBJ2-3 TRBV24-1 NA CATSDLGGRNTDTQYF TGTGCCACCAGTGATTTGGGAGGGAGGAACACAGATACGCAGTATTTT
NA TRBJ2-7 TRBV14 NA CASSQGVTDYEQYF TGTGCCAGCAGCCAAGGGGTGACTGACTACGAGCAGTACTTC
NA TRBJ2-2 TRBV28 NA CASTNRQENTGELFF TGTGCCAGCACAAATAGGCAGGAGAACACCGGGGAGCTGTTTTTT
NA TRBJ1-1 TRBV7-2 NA CASSPTGLVTEAFF TGTGCCAGCAGCCCAACAGGGTTGGTCACTGAAGCTTTCTTT
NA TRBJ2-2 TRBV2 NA CASRRGLNTGELFF TGTGCCAGCAGGCGAGGGCTGAACACCGGGGAGCTGTTTTTT
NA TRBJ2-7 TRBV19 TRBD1 CASNPRTGGEQYF TGTGCCAGTAACCCTCGGACAGGGGGCGAGCAGTACTTC
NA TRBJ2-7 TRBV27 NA CASSLGPGFSYEQYF TGTGCCAGCAGTTTAGGGCCGGGATTCTCCTACGAGCAGTACTTC
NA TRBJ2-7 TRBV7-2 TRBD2 CASSLASGALYEQYF TGTGCCAGCAGCTTAGCTAGCGGGGCCCTCTACGAGCAGTACTTC
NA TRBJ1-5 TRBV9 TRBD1 CASSVGTGVEPQHF TGTGCCAGCAGCGTTGGGACAGGGGTAGAGCCCCAGCATTTT
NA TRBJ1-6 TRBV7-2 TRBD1 CASSSGTGSGSPLHF TGTGCCAGCAGCTCCGGGACAGGGAGCGGGTCACCCCTCCACTTT
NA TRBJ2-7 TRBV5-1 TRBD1 CASSLRQGQIHEQYF TGCGCCAGCAGCCTCAGACAGGGGCAGATCCACGAGCAGTACTTC
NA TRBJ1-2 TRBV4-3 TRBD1 CASSQGSDRAYGYTF TGCGCCAGCAGCCAAGGGTCAGACAGGGCCTATGGCTACACCTTC
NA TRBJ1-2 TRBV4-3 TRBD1 CASSHTTGITYGYTF TGCGCCAGCAGCCACACGACAGGGATTACCTATGGCTACACCTTC
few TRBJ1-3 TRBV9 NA CASSREAGHGNTIYF TGTGCCAGCAGCCGGGAGGCAGGGCACGGAAACACCATATATTTT
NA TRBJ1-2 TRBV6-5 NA CASRSGTRAGYTF TGTGCCAGCAGGTCCGGGACTAGAGCCGGCTACACCTTC
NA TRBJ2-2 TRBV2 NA CASSEGGPTGELFF TGTGCCAGCAGTGAAGGGGGCCCCACCGGGGAGCTGTTTTTT
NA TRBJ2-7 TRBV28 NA CASSPPTRTYEQYF TGTGCCAGCAGTCCCCCGACACGAACCTACGAGCAGTACTTC
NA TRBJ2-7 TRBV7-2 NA CASSLSSVPVEQYF TGTGCCAGCAGCTTAAGTAGCGTACCCGTCGAGCAGTACTTC
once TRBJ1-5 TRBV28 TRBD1 CASSWGQGTREPQHF TGTGCCAGCAGTTGGGGACAGGGGACTCGGGAGCCCCAGCATTTT